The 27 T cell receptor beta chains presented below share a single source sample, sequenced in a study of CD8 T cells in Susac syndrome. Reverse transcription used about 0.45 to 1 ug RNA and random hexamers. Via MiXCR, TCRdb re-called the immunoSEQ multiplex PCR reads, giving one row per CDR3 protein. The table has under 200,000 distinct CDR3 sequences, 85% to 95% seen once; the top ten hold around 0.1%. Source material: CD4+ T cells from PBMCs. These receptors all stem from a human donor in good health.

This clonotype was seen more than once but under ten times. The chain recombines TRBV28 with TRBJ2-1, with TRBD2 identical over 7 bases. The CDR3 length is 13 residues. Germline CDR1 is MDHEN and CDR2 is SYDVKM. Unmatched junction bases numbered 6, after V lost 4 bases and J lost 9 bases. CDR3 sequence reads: CASSSGPGGEQFF. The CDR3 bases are TGTGCCAGCAGTTCTGGGCCGGGGGGTGAGCAGTTCTTC.

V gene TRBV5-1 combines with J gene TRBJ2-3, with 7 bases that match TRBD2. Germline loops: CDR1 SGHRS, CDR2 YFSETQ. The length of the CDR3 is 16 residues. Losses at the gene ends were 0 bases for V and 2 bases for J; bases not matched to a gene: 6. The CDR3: CASSLDSSGFTDTQYF. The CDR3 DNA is TGCGCCAGCAGCTTGGATTCTAGCGGATTCACAGATACGCAGTATTTT.

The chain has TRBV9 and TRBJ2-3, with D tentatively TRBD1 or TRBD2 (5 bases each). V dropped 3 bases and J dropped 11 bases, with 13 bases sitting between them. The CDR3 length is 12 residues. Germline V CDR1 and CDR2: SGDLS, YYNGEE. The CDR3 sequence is CASSGREGWQYF. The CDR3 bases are TGTGCCAGCAGCGGGCGCGAGGGGTGGCAGTATTTT.

The CDR3 loop reads CASSSEGPEKLFF. In DNA form, the CDR3 reads TGTGCCAGCAGTTCGGAGGGGCCTGAAAAACTGTTTTTT. The rearrangement links TRBV28 to TRBJ1-4; TRBD1 might be the D (5 bases). This CDR3 has 13 amino acids. From germline, CDR1 is MDHEN and CDR2 SYDVKM. The V gene lost 4 bases and the J gene lost 7 bases, with 10 bases spanning the gap.

CDR3 bases: TGTGCCAGCAGCCAACAGGGGAATGACCAGTACTTC. Translation: CASSQQGNDQYF. This chain uses TRBV3-1 with TRBJ2-5, with D possibly being TRBD1 (6 bases). Trimming took 2 bases from V and 10 from J, leaving 11 bases between them. CDR1 and CDR2 from the germline V gene are LGHDT and YNNKEL (reference sequence). The CDR3 loop spans 12 amino acids.

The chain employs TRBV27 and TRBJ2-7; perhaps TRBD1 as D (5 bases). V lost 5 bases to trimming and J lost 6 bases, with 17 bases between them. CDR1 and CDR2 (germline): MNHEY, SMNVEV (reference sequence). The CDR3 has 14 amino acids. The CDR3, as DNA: TGTGCCAGCAGTCTGGGGCCGACCCCGGCCGAGCAGTACTTC. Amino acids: CASSLGPTPAEQYF.

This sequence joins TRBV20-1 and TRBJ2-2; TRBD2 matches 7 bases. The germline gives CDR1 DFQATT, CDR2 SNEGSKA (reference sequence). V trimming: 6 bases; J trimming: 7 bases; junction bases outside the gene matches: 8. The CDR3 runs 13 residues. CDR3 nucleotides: TGCAGTGCCGAAGTGGGACTAAACGGGGAGCTGTTTTTT. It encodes CSAEVGLNGELFF.

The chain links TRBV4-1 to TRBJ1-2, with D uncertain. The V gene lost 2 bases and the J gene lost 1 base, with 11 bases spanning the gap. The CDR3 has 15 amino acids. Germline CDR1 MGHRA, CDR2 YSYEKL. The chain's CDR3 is CASSQQERNNYGYTF. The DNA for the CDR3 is TGCGCCAGCAGCCAACAGGAAAGAAATAACTATGGCTACACCTTC.

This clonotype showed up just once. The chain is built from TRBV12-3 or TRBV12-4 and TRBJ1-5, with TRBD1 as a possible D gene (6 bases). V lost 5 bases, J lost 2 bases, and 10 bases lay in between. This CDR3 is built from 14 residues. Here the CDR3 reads CASSMTGRNQPQHF. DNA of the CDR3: TGTGCCAGCAGTATGACAGGCCGCAATCAGCCCCAGCATTTT.

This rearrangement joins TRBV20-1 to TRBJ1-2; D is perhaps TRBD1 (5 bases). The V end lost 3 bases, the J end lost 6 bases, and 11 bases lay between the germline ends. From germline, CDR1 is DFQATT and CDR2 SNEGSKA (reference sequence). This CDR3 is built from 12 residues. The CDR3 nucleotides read TGCAGTGCTAGCCGGCAGGGAGATGGCTACACCTTC. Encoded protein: CSASRQGDGYTF.

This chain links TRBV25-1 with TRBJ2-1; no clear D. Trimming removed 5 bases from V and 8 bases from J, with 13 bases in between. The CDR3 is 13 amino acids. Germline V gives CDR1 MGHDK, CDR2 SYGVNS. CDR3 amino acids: CASSSGITDEQFF. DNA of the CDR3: TGTGCCAGCAGTTCCGGCATTACGGATGAGCAGTTCTTC.

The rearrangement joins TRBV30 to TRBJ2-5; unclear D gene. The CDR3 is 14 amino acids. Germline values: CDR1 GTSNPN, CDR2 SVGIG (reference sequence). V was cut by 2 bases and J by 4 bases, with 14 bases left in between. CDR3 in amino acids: CAWSKKDLGETQYF. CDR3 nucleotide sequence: TGTGCCTGGAGTAAAAAGGACCTGGGAGAGACCCAGTACTTC.

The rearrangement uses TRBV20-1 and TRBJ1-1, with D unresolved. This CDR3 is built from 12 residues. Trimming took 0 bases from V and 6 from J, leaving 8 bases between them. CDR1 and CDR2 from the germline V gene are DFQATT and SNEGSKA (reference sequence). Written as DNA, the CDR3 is TGCAGTGCTAGAGATAAGGGCGCTGAAGCTTTCTTT. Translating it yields CSARDKGAEAFF.

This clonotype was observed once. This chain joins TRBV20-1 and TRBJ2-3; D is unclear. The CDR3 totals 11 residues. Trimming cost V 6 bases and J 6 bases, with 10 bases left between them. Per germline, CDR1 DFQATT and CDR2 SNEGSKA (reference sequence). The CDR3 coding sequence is TGCAGTGCCCGATCCTTCGATACGCAGTATTTT. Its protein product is CSARSFDTQYF.

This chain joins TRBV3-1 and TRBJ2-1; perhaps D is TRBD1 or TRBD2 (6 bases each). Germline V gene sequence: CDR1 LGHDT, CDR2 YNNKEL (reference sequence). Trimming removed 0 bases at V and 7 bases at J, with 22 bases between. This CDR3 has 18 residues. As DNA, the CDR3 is TGTGCCAGCAGCCAAGAAAACGGAAGGCGTAGGGGGGTGAATGAGCAGTTCTTC. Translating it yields CASSQENGRRRGVNEQFF.

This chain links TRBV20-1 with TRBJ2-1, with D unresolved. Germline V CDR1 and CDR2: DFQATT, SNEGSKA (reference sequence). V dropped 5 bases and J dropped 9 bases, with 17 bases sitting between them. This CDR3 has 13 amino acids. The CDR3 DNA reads TGCAGTGCTCCGACGTTCACCACCCCTGAGCAGTTCTTC. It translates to CSAPTFTTPEQFF.

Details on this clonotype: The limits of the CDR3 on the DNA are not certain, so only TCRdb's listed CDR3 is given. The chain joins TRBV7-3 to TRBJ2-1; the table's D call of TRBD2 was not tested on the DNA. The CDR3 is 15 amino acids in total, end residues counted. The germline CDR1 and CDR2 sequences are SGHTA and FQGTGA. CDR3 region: CASSSSGLAGVEQFF.

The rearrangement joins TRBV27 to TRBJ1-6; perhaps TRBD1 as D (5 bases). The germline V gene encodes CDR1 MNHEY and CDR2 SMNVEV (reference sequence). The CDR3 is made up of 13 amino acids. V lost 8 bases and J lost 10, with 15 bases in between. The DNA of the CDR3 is TGTGCCAGCGCGGGGGAACCCCGATCACCCCTCCACTTT. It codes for CASAGEPRSPLHF.

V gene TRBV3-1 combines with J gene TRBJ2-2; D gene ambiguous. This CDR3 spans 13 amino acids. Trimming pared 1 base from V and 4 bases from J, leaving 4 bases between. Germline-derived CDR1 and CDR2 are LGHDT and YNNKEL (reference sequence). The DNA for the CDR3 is TGTGCCAGCAGCCAAGGGCGCACCGGGGAGCTGTTTTTT. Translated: CASSQGRTGELFF. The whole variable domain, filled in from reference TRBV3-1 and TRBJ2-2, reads DTAVSQTPKYLVTQMGNDKSIKCEQNLGHDTMYWYKQDSKKFLKIMFSYNNKELIINETVPNRFSPKSPDKAHLNLHINSLELGDSAVYFCASSQGRTGELFFGEGSRLTVL.

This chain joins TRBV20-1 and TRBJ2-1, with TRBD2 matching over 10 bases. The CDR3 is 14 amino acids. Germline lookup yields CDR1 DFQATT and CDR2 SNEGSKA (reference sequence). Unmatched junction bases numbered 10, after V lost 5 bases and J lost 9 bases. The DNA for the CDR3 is TGCAGTGCTTACACTAGCGGGGTAAACAGTGAGCAGTTCTTC. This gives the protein CSAYTSGVNSEQFF.

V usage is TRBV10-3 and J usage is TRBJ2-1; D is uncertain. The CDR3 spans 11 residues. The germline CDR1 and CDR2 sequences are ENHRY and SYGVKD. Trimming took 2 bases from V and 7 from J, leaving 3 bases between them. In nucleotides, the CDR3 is TGTGCCATCAGTGAGAAAAATGAGCAGTTCTTC. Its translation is CAISEKNEQFF.

This CDR3 is CSVVGRTNTEAFF. In nucleotides, the CDR3 is TGCAGCGTTGTAGGGCGCACTAACACTGAAGCTTTCTTT. The chain carries TRBV29-1 and TRBJ1-1; D is unresolved. CDR1 and CDR2 (germline): SQVTM, ANQGSEA. The CDR3 extends over 13 amino acids. The germline V and J ends were trimmed by 4 bases and 2 bases, with 11 bases remaining between them.

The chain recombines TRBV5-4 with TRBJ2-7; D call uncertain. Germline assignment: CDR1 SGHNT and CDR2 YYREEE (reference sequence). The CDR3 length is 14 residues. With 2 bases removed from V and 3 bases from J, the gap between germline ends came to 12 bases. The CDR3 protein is CASSLETNIYEQYF. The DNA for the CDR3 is TGTGCCAGCAGCTTAGAAACAAATATCTACGAGCAGTACTTC.

The CDR3 sequence: CSVEMVREQYF. The CDR3 DNA sequence: TGCAGCGTTGAAATGGTTCGCGAGCAGTACTTC. The chain joins TRBV29-1 to TRBJ2-7; no clear D gene. Trimming cost V 2 bases and J 6 bases, with 8 bases left between them. This CDR3 has 11 residues. Looked up from germline, CDR1 is SQVTM and CDR2 is ANQGSEA.

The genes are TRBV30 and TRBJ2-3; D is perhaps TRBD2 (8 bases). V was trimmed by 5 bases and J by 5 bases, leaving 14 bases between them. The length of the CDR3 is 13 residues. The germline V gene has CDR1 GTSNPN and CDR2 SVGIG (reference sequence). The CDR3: CAWDRAGGDTQYF. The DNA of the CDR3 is TGTGCCTGGGACAGGGCGGGAGGAGATACGCAGTATTTT.

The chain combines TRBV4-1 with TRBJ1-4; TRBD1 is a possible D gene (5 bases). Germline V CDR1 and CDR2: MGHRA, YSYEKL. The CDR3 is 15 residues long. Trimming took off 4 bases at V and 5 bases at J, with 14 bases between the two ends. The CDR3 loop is CASSPTGPENEKLFF. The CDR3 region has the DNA TGCGCCAGCAGCCCAACGGGACCGGAGAATGAAAAACTGTTTTTT.

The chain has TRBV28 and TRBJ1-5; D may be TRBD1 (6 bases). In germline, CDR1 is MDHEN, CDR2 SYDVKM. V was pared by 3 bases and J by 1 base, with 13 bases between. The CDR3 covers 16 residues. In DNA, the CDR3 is TGTGCCAGCAGTTTGGGGACACCTCGGAGCAATCAGCCCCAGCATTTT. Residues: CASSLGTPRSNQPQHF.